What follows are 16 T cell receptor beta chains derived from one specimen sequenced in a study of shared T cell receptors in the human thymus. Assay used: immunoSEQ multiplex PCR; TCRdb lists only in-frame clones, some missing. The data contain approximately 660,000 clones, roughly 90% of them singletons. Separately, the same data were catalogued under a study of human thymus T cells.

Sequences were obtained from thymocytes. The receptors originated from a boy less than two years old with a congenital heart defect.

In DNA, the CDR3 is TGTGCCAGCAGCGCCACCAAGGACAGGGGGCGAGAGACCCAGTACTTC. Translated, it gives CASSATKDRGRETQYF. V usage is TRBV11-2 and J usage is TRBJ2-5; the match to TRBD1 covers 11 bases. CDR1 and CDR2 (germline): SGHAT, FQNNGV. Germline trimming cut 5 bases from V and 4 bases from J; bases unmatched to any gene: 9. The CDR3 extends over 16 amino acids.

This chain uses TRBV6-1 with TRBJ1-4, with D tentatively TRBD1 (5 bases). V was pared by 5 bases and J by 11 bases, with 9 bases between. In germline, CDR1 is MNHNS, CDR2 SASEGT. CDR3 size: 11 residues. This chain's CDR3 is CASSPGGKLFF. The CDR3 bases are TGTGCCAGCAGTCCCGGGGGGAAACTGTTTTTT.

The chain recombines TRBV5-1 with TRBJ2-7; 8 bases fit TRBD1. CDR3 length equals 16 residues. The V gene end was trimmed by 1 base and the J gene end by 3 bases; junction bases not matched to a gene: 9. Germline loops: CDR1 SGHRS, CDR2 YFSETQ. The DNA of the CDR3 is TGCGCCAGCAGCTTGACCCGGACAGGGCTCCTCTACGAGCAGTACTTC. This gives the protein CASSLTRTGLLYEQYF.

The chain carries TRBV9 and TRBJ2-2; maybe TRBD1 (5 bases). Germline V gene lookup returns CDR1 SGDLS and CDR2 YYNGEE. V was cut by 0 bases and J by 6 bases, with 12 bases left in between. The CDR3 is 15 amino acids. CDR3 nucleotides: TGTGCCAGCAGCGTAGACTCCAGGGCTCCCGGGGAGCTGTTTTTT. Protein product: CASSVDSRAPGELFF.

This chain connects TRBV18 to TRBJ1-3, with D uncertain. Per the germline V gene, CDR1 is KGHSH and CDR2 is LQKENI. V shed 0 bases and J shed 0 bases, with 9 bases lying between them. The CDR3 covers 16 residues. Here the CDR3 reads CASSPPRQYSGNTIYF. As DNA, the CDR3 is TGTGCCAGCTCACCACCGAGGCAGTACTCTGGAAACACCATATATTTT.

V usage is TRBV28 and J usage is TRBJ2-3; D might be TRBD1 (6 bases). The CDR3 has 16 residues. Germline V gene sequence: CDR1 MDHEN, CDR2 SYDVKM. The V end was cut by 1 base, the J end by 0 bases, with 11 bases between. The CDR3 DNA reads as TGTGCCAGCAGTTTATCGGCAGGGGCAAGCACAGATACGCAGTATTTT. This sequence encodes CASSLSAGASTDTQYF.

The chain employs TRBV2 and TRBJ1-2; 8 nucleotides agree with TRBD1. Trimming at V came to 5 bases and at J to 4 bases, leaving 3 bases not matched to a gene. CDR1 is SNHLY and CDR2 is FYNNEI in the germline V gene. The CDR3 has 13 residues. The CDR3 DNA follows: TGTGCCAGCAGTTCGACAGGGGTCTATGGCTACACCTTC. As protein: CASSSTGVYGYTF.

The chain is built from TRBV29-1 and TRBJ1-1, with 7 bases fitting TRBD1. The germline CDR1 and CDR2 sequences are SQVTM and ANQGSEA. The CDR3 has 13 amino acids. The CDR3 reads CTVTGTENTEAFF. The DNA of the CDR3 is TGCACCGTGACCGGGACAGAGAACACTGAAGCTTTCTTT. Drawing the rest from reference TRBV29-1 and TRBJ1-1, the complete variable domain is SAVISQKPSRDICQRGTSLTIQCQVDSQVTMMFWYRQQPGQSLTLIATANQGSEATYESGFVIDKFPISRPNLTFSTLTVSNMSPEDSSIYLCTVTGTENTEAFFGQGTRLTVV.

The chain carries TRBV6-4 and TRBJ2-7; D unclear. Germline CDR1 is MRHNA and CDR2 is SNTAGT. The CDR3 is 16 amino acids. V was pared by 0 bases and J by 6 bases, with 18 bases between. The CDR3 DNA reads TGTGCCAGCAGTGACTCGATTCTGTCCCCCCACAGCGAGCAGTACTTC. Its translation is CASSDSILSPHSEQYF.

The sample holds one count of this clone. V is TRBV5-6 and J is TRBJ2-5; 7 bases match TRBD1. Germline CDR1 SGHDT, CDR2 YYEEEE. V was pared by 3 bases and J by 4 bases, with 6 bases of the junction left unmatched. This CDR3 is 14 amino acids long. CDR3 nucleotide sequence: TGTGCCAGCAGCTGGGACAGTCGTGTAGAGACCCAGTACTTC. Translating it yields CASSWDSRVETQYF.

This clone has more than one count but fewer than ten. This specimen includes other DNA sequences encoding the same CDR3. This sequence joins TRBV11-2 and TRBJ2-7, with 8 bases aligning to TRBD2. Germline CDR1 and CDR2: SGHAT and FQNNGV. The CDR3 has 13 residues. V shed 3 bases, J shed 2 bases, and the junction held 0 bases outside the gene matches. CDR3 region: CASSLTSAYEQYF. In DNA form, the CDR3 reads TGTGCCAGCAGCTTGACTAGCGCCTACGAGCAGTACTTC.

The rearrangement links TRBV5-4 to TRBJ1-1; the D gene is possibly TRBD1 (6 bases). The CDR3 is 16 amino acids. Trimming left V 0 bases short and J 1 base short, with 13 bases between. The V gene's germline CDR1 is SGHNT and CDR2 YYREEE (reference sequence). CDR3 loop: CASSLGNRERNTEAFF. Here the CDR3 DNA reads TGTGCCAGCAGCTTGGGTAACAGGGAACGGAACACTGAAGCTTTCTTT.

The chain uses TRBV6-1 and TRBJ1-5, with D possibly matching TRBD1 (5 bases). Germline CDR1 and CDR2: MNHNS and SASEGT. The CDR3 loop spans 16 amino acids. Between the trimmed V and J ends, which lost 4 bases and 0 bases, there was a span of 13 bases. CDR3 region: CASSGAQGYSNQPQHF. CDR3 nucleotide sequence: TGTGCCAGCAGTGGGGCCCAGGGTTATAGCAATCAGCCCCAGCATTTT.

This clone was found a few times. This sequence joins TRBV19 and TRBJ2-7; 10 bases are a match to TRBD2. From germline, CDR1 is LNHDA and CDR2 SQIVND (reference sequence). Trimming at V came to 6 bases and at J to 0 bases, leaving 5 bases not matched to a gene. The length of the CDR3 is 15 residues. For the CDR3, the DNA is TGTGCCAGTAGAGCGGGACTAGCGTCCTCCTACGAGCAGTACTTC. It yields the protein CASRAGLASSYEQYF.

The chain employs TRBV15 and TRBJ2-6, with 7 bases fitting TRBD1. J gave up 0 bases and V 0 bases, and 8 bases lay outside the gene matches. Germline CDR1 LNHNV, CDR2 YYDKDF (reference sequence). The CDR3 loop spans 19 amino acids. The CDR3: CATSRESGTESSGANVLTF. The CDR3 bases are TGTGCCACCAGCAGAGAATCAGGGACAGAGAGCTCTGGGGCCAACGTCCTGACTTTC.

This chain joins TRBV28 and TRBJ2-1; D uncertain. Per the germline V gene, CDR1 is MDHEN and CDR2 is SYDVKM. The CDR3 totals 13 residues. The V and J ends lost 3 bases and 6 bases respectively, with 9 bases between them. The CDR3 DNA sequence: TGTGCCAGCAGTTTTGAGCTATTCAATGAGCAGTTCTTC. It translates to CASSFELFNEQFF. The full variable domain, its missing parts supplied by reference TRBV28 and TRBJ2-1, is DVKVTQSSRYLVKRTGEKVFLECVQDMDHENMFWYRQDPGLGLRLIYFSYDVKMKEKGDIPEGYSVSREKKERFSLILESASTNQTSMYLCASSFELFNEQFFGPGTRLTVL.